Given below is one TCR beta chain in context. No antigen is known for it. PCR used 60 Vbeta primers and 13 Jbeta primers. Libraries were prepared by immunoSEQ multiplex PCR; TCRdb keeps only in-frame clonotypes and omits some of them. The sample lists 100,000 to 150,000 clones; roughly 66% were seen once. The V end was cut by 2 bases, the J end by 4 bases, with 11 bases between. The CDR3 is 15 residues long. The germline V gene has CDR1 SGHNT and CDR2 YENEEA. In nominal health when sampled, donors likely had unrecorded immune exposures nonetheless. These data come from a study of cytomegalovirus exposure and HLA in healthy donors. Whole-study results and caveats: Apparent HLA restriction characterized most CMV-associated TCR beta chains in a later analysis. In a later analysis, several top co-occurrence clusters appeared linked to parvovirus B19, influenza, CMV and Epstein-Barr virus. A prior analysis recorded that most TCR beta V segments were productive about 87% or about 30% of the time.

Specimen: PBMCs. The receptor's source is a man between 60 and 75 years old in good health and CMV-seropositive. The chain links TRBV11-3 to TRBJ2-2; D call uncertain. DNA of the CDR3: TGTGCCAGCAGCTTAACGCCTAGAGGCACCGGGGAGCTGTTTTTT. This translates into CASSLTPRGTGELFF.